This entry lists 13 T cell receptor beta chains sequenced from one sample in a study of vaccination effects on CD4 cells after COVID-19. Antigen-specific CD4+ T cells were first expanded with viral peptide pools by the ViraFEST assay and only then sequenced. When around 10 days of culture had elapsed, CD4+ T cells were isolated. None of these healthy vaccinees had been infected with SARS-CoV-2 before vaccination. These receptors' targets are unknown. Clones were sequenced by immunoSEQ multiplex PCR, and TCRdb holds only the in-frame ones, with some missing. The sample has tens of thousands of clones; approximately 72% are singletons. The source material was CD4+ T cells from PBMCs cultured with HCoV-NL63 spike peptides, sampled before COVID-19 vaccination. The source of these receptors is a human donor who received a COVID-19 vaccine.

The DNA for the CDR3 is TGTGCTAGTGGTTTGGTAGGGCAAAGGGGCTACACCTTC. Protein product: CASGLVGQRGYTF. V gene TRBV12-5 combines with J gene TRBJ1-2, with unresolved D. The CDR3 is made up of 13 amino acids. V was cut by 0 bases and J by 8 bases, with 10 bases left in between. The germline CDR1 and CDR2 sequences are LGHNT and FRNRAP.

This chain joins TRBV7-2 and TRBJ2-2; TRBD1 aligns across 11 bases. V trimming: 2 bases; J trimming: 6 bases; junction bases outside the gene matches: 5. This CDR3 contains 16 residues. Germline lookup yields CDR1 SGHTA and CDR2 FQGNSA. The CDR3 DNA reads as TGTGCCAGCAGCTTACAGGACAGGGGGCCGGCCGGGGAGCTGTTTTTT. This encodes CASSLQDRGPAGELFF.

The chain combines TRBV21-1 with TRBJ1-5; TRBD1 is the table's D call and was not checked against the DNA. TRBV21-1 is a documented pseudogene. CDR3 length equals 18 residues. The CDR3 here is CASSISGTGKISNQPQHF. The CDR3 DNA follows: TGTGCCAGCAGCATTTCCGGGACAGGCAAAATTAGCAATCAGCCCCAGCATTTT.

The V call is TRBV5-8, the J call TRBJ2-2; D remains unclear. This CDR3 region has 16 residues. Trimming left V 4 bases short and J 4 bases short, with 17 bases between. Germline loops: CDR1 SGHTS, CDR2 YDEGEE. In DNA form, the CDR3 reads TGTGCCAGCAGCCCGAGGTTGGGTCAGGTCACCGGGGAGCTGTTTTTT. Translating it yields CASSPRLGQVTGELFF.

The chain uses TRBV10-1 and TRBJ2-3, with D possibly being TRBD1 (5 bases). V lost 1 base to trimming and J lost 5 bases, with 22 bases between them. This CDR3 has 18 residues. Germline CDR1 is WNHNN and CDR2 is SYGVQD (reference sequence). In DNA form, the CDR3 reads TGCGCCAGCAGTGAGTTTGGGGCAGGTAAAGAAAATGGAGATACGCAGTATTTT. It encodes CASSEFGAGKENGDTQYF.

In its sample, this clone was seen a few times. The chain joins TRBV18 to TRBJ2-2, with no clear D. V was clipped by 1 base and J by 7 bases, with 10 bases between them. CDR1 is KGHSH and CDR2 is LQKENI in the germline V gene. CDR3 length: 14 amino acids. The CDR3 sequence: CASSPRTLDGELFF. Written as DNA, the CDR3 is TGTGCCAGCTCACCACGGACCCTCGACGGGGAGCTGTTTTTT.

The V and J genes are TRBV19 and TRBJ1-4, with 8 bases aligning to TRBD1. Trimming cost V 7 bases and J 7 bases; bases outside gene matches: 14. The CDR3 extends over 16 amino acids. Looked up from germline, CDR1 is LNHDA and CDR2 is SQIVND (reference sequence). In nucleotides, the CDR3 is TGTGCCAGTACCGACACGACAGGGGACTACGGTGAAAAACTGTTTTTT. This gives the protein CASTDTTGDYGEKLFF. Filled out from reference TRBV19 and TRBJ1-4, the complete variable domain reads DGGITQSPKYLFRKEGQNVTLSCEQNLNHDAMYWYRQDPGQGLRLIYYSQIVNDFQKGDIAEGYSVSREKKESFPLTVTSAQKNPTAFYLCASTDTTGDYGEKLFFGSGTQLSVL.

V is TRBV6-1 and J is TRBJ2-1; D is perhaps TRBD2 (7 bases). This CDR3 comprises 16 residues. V was trimmed by 4 bases and J by 3 bases, leaving 16 bases between them. The V gene's germline CDR1 is MNHNS and CDR2 SASEGT. CDR3 DNA: TGTGCCAGCAGTGCTCTGGGCGGGGGCCTCTACAATGAGCAGTTCTTC. It encodes CASSALGGGLYNEQFF.

The J gene is TRBJ1-2, the V gene TRBV29-1, with D unclear. The CDR3 extends over 10 amino acids. Trimming took 3 bases from V and 6 from J, leaving 5 bases between them. Germline loops: CDR1 SQVTM, CDR2 ANQGSEA. The CDR3 sequence: CSVEANGYTF. The CDR3 DNA follows: TGCAGCGTTGAGGCCAATGGCTACACCTTC. The full variable domain, rest sourced from reference TRBV29-1 and TRBJ1-2, is SAVISQKPSRDICQRGTSLTIQCQVDSQVTMMFWYRQQPGQSLTLIATANQGSEATYESGFVIDKFPISRPNLTFSTLTVSNMSPEDSSIYLCSVEANGYTFGSGTRLTVV.

The gene calls are TRBV6-5 and TRBJ2-7; D is ambiguous. The CDR3 runs 13 residues. The germline gives CDR1 MNHEY, CDR2 SVGAGI. The V end was cut by 7 bases, the J end by 3 bases, with 13 bases between. The CDR3, as DNA: TGTGCCAGCACCCCGGACGGAAACTACGAGCAGTACGTC. It is translated as CASTPDGNYEQYV.

This chain links TRBV6-5 with TRBJ2-5; no clear D. Germline values: CDR1 MNHEY, CDR2 SVGAGI. The V and J ends lost 2 bases and 1 base respectively, with 8 bases between them. The CDR3 runs to 14 residues. CDR3 protein: CASSYSQFQETQYF. The CDR3, as DNA: TGTGCCAGCAGTTACAGCCAGTTCCAAGAGACCCAGTACTTC.

This rearrangement joins TRBV19 to TRBJ1-3; no reliable D call. The CDR3 has 16 amino acids. The germline CDR1 and CDR2 sequences are LNHDA and SQIVND (reference sequence). V lost 10 bases and J lost 1, with 20 bases in between. The CDR3 is CATIPRAGGSGNTIYF. As DNA, the CDR3 is TGTGCCACTATCCCGAGGGCTGGAGGGTCTGGAAACACCATATATTTT.

V and J are TRBV3-1 (or the pseudogene TRBV3-2) and TRBJ1-5; D is uncertain. Germline lookup yields CDR1 LGHDT and CDR2 YNNKEL (reference sequence). The CDR3 spans 15 residues. V gave up 4 bases and J gave up 5 bases, with 15 bases separating them. CDR3 protein: CASSLGRSSYQPQHF. For the CDR3, the DNA is TGTGCCAGCAGCCTTGGCAGGTCCTCTTATCAGCCCCAGCATTTT.